These 7 T cell receptor beta chains were all obtained from the same sample, sequenced in a study of shared clonotypes between healthy human individuals. Profiling relied on immunoSEQ multiplex PCR, and the TCRdb table lists in-frame clones only, not all of them. The table lists roughly 1.4 million clones, around 98.5% of them singletons. The sample consisted of naive CD4+ T cells sorted from blood. As to subset: CD45RA+ positively selected. Every receptor here comes from a man younger than 45 in good health.

Concerning this clone itself: Other nucleotide sequences in the sample specify the same CDR3. V is TRBV28 and J is TRBJ2-2; D is ambiguous. The CDR3 length is 14 residues. V was cut by 5 bases and J by 4 bases, with 11 bases left in between. Per germline, CDR1 MDHEN and CDR2 SYDVKM. CDR3: CASSPPGGTGELFF. As DNA, the CDR3 is TGTGCCAGCAGTCCCCCGGGTGGCACCGGGGAGCTGTTTTTT.

The chain is built from TRBV28 and TRBJ1-5; tentative D call: TRBD1 (5 bases). This CDR3 region has 14 residues. Germline V gene data show CDR1 as MDHEN and CDR2 as SYDVKM. V lost 4 bases, J lost 1 base, and 8 bases lay in between. CDR3 loop: CASSSQGSNQPQHF. CDR3 in DNA: TGTGCCAGCAGTTCTCAGGGCAGCAATCAGCCCCAGCATTTT.

The chain carries TRBV28 and TRBJ1-1; D ambiguous. Germline CDR1 and CDR2: MDHEN and SYDVKM. The CDR3 has 18 residues. Trimming shortened V by 5 bases and J by 0 bases, and 22 bases separated the two germline ends. The CDR3 spells CASSPIRLETFMNTEAFF. CDR3 nucleotides: TGTGCCAGCAGTCCCATTAGACTCGAAACTTTCATGAACACTGAAGCTTTCTTT.

The chain couples TRBV10-2 to TRBJ2-7; D is uncertain. The germline V gene encodes CDR1 WSHSY and CDR2 SAAADI. The CDR3 runs 14 residues. V was pared by 6 bases and J by 3 bases, with 15 bases between. The CDR3 is CASREGRPHYEQYF. In nucleotides, the CDR3 is TGCGCCAGCAGGGAAGGCCGGCCTCACTACGAGCAGTACTTC.

The chain carries TRBV7-2 and TRBJ2-3; TRBD2 agrees at 10 bases. The CDR3 spans 18 residues. Germline CDR1 is SGHTA and CDR2 is FQGNSA. With 7 bases clipped from V and 4 bases from J, the junction kept 17 bases outside the gene matches. The CDR3 coding sequence is TGTGCCAGCACCCCAAGGACTAGCGGATCCGGGTGGGCAGATACGCAGTATTTT. Translated: CASTPRTSGSGWADTQYF.

With regard to this clone: Other nucleotide sequences in the sample specify the same CDR3. The chain carries TRBV27 and TRBJ1-1; D may be TRBD1 (5 bases). V lost 0 bases to trimming and J lost 0 bases, with 8 bases between them. This CDR3 is 15 amino acids long. Germline loops: CDR1 MNHEY, CDR2 SMNVEV (reference sequence). DNA for the CDR3: TGTGCCAGCAGTTTATCGGGGACGATGAACACTGAAGCTTTCTTT. This codes for CASSLSGTMNTEAFF.

With regard to this clone: In the same sample, other DNA sequences code for this CDR3. The chain is built from TRBV5-1 and TRBJ1-5, with D uncertain. Between the trimmed V and J ends, which lost 0 bases and 2 bases, there was a span of 9 bases. The CDR3 sequence is 15 residues long. CDR1 is SGHRS and CDR2 is YFSETQ in the germline V gene. For the CDR3, the DNA is TGCGCCAGCAGCTTGGAGGGTCGAGGCAATCAGCCCCAGCATTTT. It specifies CASSLEGRGNQPQHF. The variable domain in full, with the rest retrieved from reference TRBV5-1 and TRBJ1-5, is KAGVTQTPRYLIKTRGQQVTLSCSPISGHRSVSWYQQTPGQGLQFLFEYFSETQRNKGNFPGRFSGRQFSNSRSEMNVSTLELGDSALYLCASSLEGRGNQPQHFGDGTRLSIL.